One sample yielded the 32 T cell receptor beta chains listed below, sequenced in a study of T cells after yellow fever vaccination. MiXCR, applied by TCRdb to the 5' RACE reads, yields one record per CDR3 protein. The table has roughly 520,000 distinct CDR3 sequences, just over 20% seen once; the top ten hold about a sixth. The sample here was PBMCs, taken roughly 20 days after the first yellow fever vaccination. The receptors were gathered from a young man who received the YFV17D yellow fever vaccine.

V is TRBV4-2 and J is TRBJ2-6, with 12 positions matching TRBD2. Looked up from germline, CDR1 is LGHNA and CDR2 is YNFKEQ. CDR3 length: 18 residues. After removal of 4 bases from V and 0 bases from J, the junction contained 4 bases not matched to a gene. The CDR3 DNA follows: TGTGCCAGCAGCCCATGGACTAGCGGGGACTCTGGGGCCAACGTCCTGACTTTC. Amino acids: CASSPWTSGDSGANVLTF.

Remarks on this clonotype: A much larger clone is a single base away; this may be a read error. The V call is TRBV12-3 or TRBV12-4, the J call TRBJ1-1; D gene unclear. V lost 3 bases to trimming and J lost 2 bases, with 16 bases between them. The CDR3 length is 16 residues. The CDR3 loop reads CASSFLGAAPNTEAFF. CDR3 coding DNA: TGTGCCAGCAGTTTTTTGGGCGCGGCCCCAAACACTGAAGCTTTCTTT.

V gene TRBV10-1 combines with J gene TRBJ2-2, with D maybe TRBD1 (5 bases). This CDR3 contains 13 residues. Germline V gene sequence: CDR1 WNHNN, CDR2 SYGVQD (reference sequence). V lost 3 bases, J lost 4 bases, and 6 bases lay in between. The CDR3 protein is CASSEGVTGELFF. The CDR3 DNA is TGCGCCAGCAGTGAAGGGGTCACCGGGGAGCTGTTTTTT.

This clonotype was observed a few times. V is TRBV20-1 and J is TRBJ2-1; D may match TRBD1 or TRBD2 (6 bases each). Germline CDR1 DFQATT, CDR2 SNEGSKA (reference sequence). The germline V and J ends were trimmed by 4 bases and 5 bases, with 12 bases remaining between them. The CDR3 is made up of 13 amino acids. CDR3 bases: TGCAGTGCTACGGGGGCAATTGACAATGAGCAGTTCTTC. Translating gives CSATGAIDNEQFF.

This chain links TRBV18 with TRBJ2-1, with 8 bases that match TRBD2. V lost 6 bases to trimming and J lost 2 bases; unmatched junction nucleotides: 6. Germline V gene sequence: CDR1 KGHSH, CDR2 LQKENI. The length of the CDR3 is 15 residues. The CDR3 region is CASSVAGTTYNEQFF. The DNA for the CDR3 is TGTGCCAGCTCCGTAGCGGGGACGACCTACAATGAGCAGTTCTTC.

DNA of the CDR3: TGCAGCGTTGACCGTGTTGGCAGGACGCAAGAGACCCAGTACTTC. This encodes CSVDRVGRTQETQYF. The genes are TRBV29-1 and TRBJ2-5; D is unresolved. CDR1 is SQVTM, CDR2 ANQGSEA, per germline. V was pared by 3 bases and J by 2 bases, with 16 bases between. The CDR3 covers 15 residues. Full variable domain (missing parts from reference TRBV29-1 and TRBJ2-5): SAVISQKPSRDICQRGTSLTIQCQVDSQVTMMFWYRQQPGQSLTLIATANQGSEATYESGFVIDKFPISRPNLTFSTLTVSNMSPEDSSIYLCSVDRVGRTQETQYFGPGTRLLVL.

This clonotype was seen a handful of times. The chain carries TRBV7-2 and TRBJ2-5, with 10 bases identical to TRBD1. CDR1 is SGHTA, CDR2 FQGNSA, per germline. The CDR3 totals 16 residues. Germline trimming cut 6 bases from V and 4 bases from J; bases unmatched to any gene: 11. The CDR3 loop is CASRWGQGPSGETQYF. For the CDR3, the DNA is TGTGCCAGCAGATGGGGACAGGGGCCCTCCGGAGAGACCCAGTACTTC.

The rearrangement joins TRBV29-1 to TRBJ1-6, with a tentative D call TRBD1 (5 bases). Trimming removed 4 bases at V and 8 bases at J, with 12 bases between. Germline values: CDR1 SQVTM, CDR2 ANQGSEA. The CDR3 covers 13 residues. The chain's CDR3 is CSVAWGLDSPLHF. The CDR3 region has the DNA TGCAGCGTTGCATGGGGCCTGGATTCACCCCTCCACTTT.

The CDR3 region is CAMGPGTLRETQYF. The CDR3 DNA reads TGTGCCATGGGCCCTGGGACACTCCGAGAGACCCAGTACTTC. The chain joins TRBV5-5 to TRBJ2-5, with D possibly being TRBD1 (6 bases). The CDR3 sequence is 14 residues long. CDR1 is SGHKS, CDR2 YYEKEE, per germline (reference sequence). Trimming took off 9 bases at V and 4 bases at J, with 19 bases between the two ends. Full variable domain (outside the CDR3, taken from reference TRBV5-5 and TRBJ2-5): DAGVTQSPTHLIKTRGQQVTLRCSPISGHKSVSWYQQVLGQGPQFIFQYYEKEERGRGNFPDRFSARQFPNYSSELNVNALLLGDSALYLCAMGPGTLRETQYFGPGTRLLVL.

This clonotype was picked up many times. This chain uses TRBV7-2 with TRBJ1-5, with TRBD1 matching 8 bases. Per germline, CDR1 SGHTA and CDR2 FQGNSA. V lost 7 bases, J lost 8 bases, and 4 bases stayed unmatched. The CDR3 is 12 amino acids. CDR3 protein: CASTTTGEPQHF. The CDR3 bases are TGTGCCAGCACAACGACAGGGGAGCCCCAGCATTTT.

This clonotype was counted a few times. V gene TRBV7-2 combines with J gene TRBJ1-5; 7 bases agree with TRBD1. This CDR3 region has 13 residues. Germline V gives CDR1 SGHTA, CDR2 FQGNSA. J gave up 5 bases and V 5 bases, and 3 bases lay outside the gene matches. The CDR3: CASSLGTDQPQHF. DNA for the CDR3: TGTGCCAGCAGCCTCGGGACAGATCAGCCCCAGCATTTT.

The chain recombines TRBV6-2 or TRBV6-3 with TRBJ2-7, with a weak D call TRBD1 (6 bases). V was pared by 11 bases and J by 1 base, with 9 bases between. This CDR3 comprises 11 residues. Per the germline V gene, CDR1 is MNHEY and CDR2 is SVGEGT. The CDR3: CAVTGSYEQYF. CDR3 sequence (DNA): TGTGCCGTAACAGGGTCCTACGAGCAGTACTTC.

The chain joins TRBV5-1 to TRBJ2-1; D could derive from TRBD1 or TRBD2 (7 bases each). The germline V and J ends were trimmed by 4 bases and 6 bases, with 20 bases remaining between them. The CDR3 length is 16 residues. Germline CDR1 is SGHRS and CDR2 is YFSETQ. The CDR3 DNA reads as TGCGCCAGCAGCCCCAGGGGGGGACTTTTAGGCAATGAGCAGTTCTTC. It translates to CASSPRGGLLGNEQFF.

This clonotype was counted only a few times. The V call is TRBV12-3 or TRBV12-4, the J call TRBJ2-1; D gene unclear. The CDR3 length is 13 residues. Trimming pared 3 bases from V and 8 bases from J, leaving 11 bases between. CDR3 in DNA: TGTGCCAGCAGTTTCCAAACGCTCCATGAGCAGTTCTTC. Protein product: CASSFQTLHEQFF.

A few counts support this clonotype. In DNA form, the CDR3 reads TGTGCCAGCAGTAGGGCGGGGGTTTTTGGAAACACCATATATTTT. Its protein product is CASSRAGVFGNTIYF. The chain uses TRBV25-1 and TRBJ1-3; D might be TRBD1 (5 bases). The V and J ends lost 5 bases and 3 bases respectively, with 14 bases between them. The CDR3 is 15 residues long. Germline values: CDR1 MGHDK, CDR2 SYGVNS.

The rearrangement joins TRBV9 to TRBJ1-1; TRBD1 agrees at 8 bases. V was clipped by 0 bases and J by 6 bases; unmatched bases: 10. The CDR3 sequence is 16 residues long. Germline assignment: CDR1 SGDLS and CDR2 YYNGEE. CDR3 nucleotides: TGTGCCAGCAGCGTAGCTCCGGCAGGGGGCGAGGCTGAAGCTTTCTTT. It is translated as CASSVAPAGGEAEAFF.

The V and J genes are TRBV29-1 and TRBJ1-2; TRBD1 is a possible D gene (5 bases). V lost 7 bases and J 7 bases, leaving 13 bases between the germline ends. Looked up from germline, CDR1 is SQVTM and CDR2 is ANQGSEA. There are 11 residues in the CDR3. CDR3 bases: TGCAGCGCAGGGTGGGGGACTGGCTACACCTTC. Translating it yields CSAGWGTGYTF.

This sequence joins TRBV11-2 and TRBJ2-3; 10 bases are shared with TRBD2. Germline-derived CDR1 and CDR2 are SGHAT and FQNNGV. The CDR3 loop spans 13 amino acids. V lost 8 bases and J lost 3; bases outside the gene matches: 2. The CDR3 region has the DNA TGTGCCAGCGCACTAGCGGGAACAGATACGCAGTATTTT. It is translated as CASALAGTDTQYF.

In this sample, this clonotype turned up many times. This chain links TRBV7-2 with TRBJ2-5, with D perhaps assigned TRBD1 or TRBD2 (5 bases each). This CDR3 contains 11 residues. CDR1 is SGHTA and CDR2 is FQGNSA in the germline V gene. The ends were cut back, 4 bases at V and 14 bases at J, with 14 bases in the middle. The chain's CDR3 is CASSWAGRGYF. CDR3 DNA: TGTGCCAGCAGCTGGGCTGGACGGGGCTACTTC. Full variable domain (outside the CDR3, taken from reference TRBV7-2 and TRBJ2-5): GAGVSQSPSNKVTEKGKDVELRCDPISGHTALYWYRQSLGQGLEFLIYFQGNSAPDKSGLPSDRFSAERTGGSVSTLTIQRTQQEDSAVYLCASSWAGRGYFGPGTRLLVL.

This clonotype was observed a few times. V usage is TRBV7-2 and J usage is TRBJ2-3; 9 nucleotides agree with TRBD2. The CDR3 is made up of 16 amino acids. J gave up 1 base and V 2 bases, and 4 bases lay outside the gene matches. CDR1 is SGHTA, CDR2 FQGNSA, per germline. The DNA of the CDR3 is TGTGCCAGCAGCTTACAGTCTAGCGGGGGCACAGATACGCAGTATTTT. Translated: CASSLQSSGGTDTQYF.

The chain joins TRBV15 to TRBJ2-2; 9 nucleotides align to TRBD2. CDR1 is LNHNV, CDR2 YYDKDF, per germline (reference sequence). V lost 2 bases, J lost 1 base, and 2 bases stayed unmatched. The CDR3 runs to 16 residues. DNA for the CDR3: TGTGCCACCAGCAGACTAGCGGGGAGGAACACCGGGGAGCTGTTTTTT. Translated, it gives CATSRLAGRNTGELFF.

This clonotype was observed many times. The V call is TRBV6-2 or TRBV6-3, the J call TRBJ2-5; 7 bases are a match to TRBD1. Looked up from germline, CDR1 is MNHEY and CDR2 is SVGEGT. The CDR3 has 13 residues. The V gene end was trimmed by 6 bases and the J gene end by 5 bases; junction bases not matched to a gene: 6. CDR3 nucleotides: TGTGCCAGCAGCGACAGGGTGCGGGAGACCCAGTACTTC. It yields the protein CASSDRVRETQYF.

The chain is built from TRBV7-2 and TRBJ1-2; D gene uncertain. Germline V CDR1 and CDR2: SGHTA, FQGNSA. Trimming left V 5 bases short and J 2 bases short, with 18 bases between. The CDR3 consists of 16 residues. The CDR3 is CASSNTGPPLNYGYTF. CDR3 nucleotides: TGTGCCAGCAGCAATACCGGGCCGCCGCTGAACTATGGCTACACCTTC.

This clonotype has only a few counts. This chain uses TRBV11-2 with TRBJ2-3; D gene unclear. CDR3 length: 13 residues. Trimming shortened V by 1 base and J by 4 bases, and 6 bases separated the two germline ends. Germline V gene lookup returns CDR1 SGHAT and CDR2 FQNNGV. In DNA form, the CDR3 reads TGTGCCAGCAGCTTAGTCCCGGCAGATACGCAGTATTTT. Translated, it gives CASSLVPADTQYF. Full variable domain (missing parts from reference TRBV11-2 and TRBJ2-3): EAGVAQSPRYKIIEKRQSVAFWCNPISGHATLYWYQQILGQGPKLLIQFQNNGVVDDSQLPKDRFSAERLKGVDSTLKIQPAKLEDSAVYLCASSLVPADTQYFGPGTRLTVL.

This clonotype has just a few counts. V gene TRBV6-1 combines with J gene TRBJ1-2, with D maybe TRBD1 (5 bases). Trimming stripped 5 bases from V and 8 bases from J, with 18 bases between. This CDR3 comprises 14 residues. Looked up from germline, CDR1 is MNHNS and CDR2 is SASEGT. The CDR3 region is CASSPSRDFSGYTF. CDR3 nucleotide sequence: TGTGCCAGCAGTCCGTCCCGGGACTTTTCCGGCTACACCTTC.

This clonotype was detected a few times. This rearrangement joins TRBV7-6 to TRBJ2-5; no reliable D call. This CDR3 region has 14 residues. The germline V and J ends were trimmed by 1 base and 2 bases, with 8 bases remaining between them. Germline values: CDR1 SGHVS, CDR2 FNYEAQ. The CDR3 here is CASSLETWQETQYF. CDR3 bases: TGTGCCAGCAGCTTAGAGACGTGGCAAGAGACCCAGTACTTC.

This chain connects TRBV4-1 to TRBJ2-2; the match to TRBD2 covers 9 bases. This CDR3 spans 17 amino acids. V gave up 4 bases and J gave up 2 bases; unmatched junction bases: 8. The germline V gene encodes CDR1 MGHRA and CDR2 YSYEKL. CDR3 loop: CASSRVSGGVNTGELFF. The DNA for the CDR3 is TGCGCCAGCAGCCGAGTTAGCGGGGGAGTAAACACCGGGGAGCTGTTTTTT.

This clonotype was found a few times. This chain connects TRBV30 to TRBJ2-7, with 7 bases that match TRBD1. Germline values: CDR1 GTSNPN, CDR2 SVGIG (reference sequence). This CDR3 has 13 residues. The V segment lost 0 bases and the J segment 6 bases; nucleotides outside the gene matches: 5. This CDR3 reads CAWSVPGTVEQYF. For the CDR3, the DNA is TGTGCCTGGAGTGTACCCGGGACAGTCGAGCAGTACTTC.

This clonotype occurred once. This rearrangement joins TRBV6-6 to TRBJ2-7; D could derive from TRBD1 or TRBD2 (5 bases each). The germline V gene encodes CDR1 MNHNY and CDR2 SVGAGI (reference sequence). This CDR3 is 13 amino acids long. V dropped 5 bases and J dropped 2 bases, with 10 bases sitting between them. The DNA of the CDR3 is TGTGCCAGCAGTACTGAGGGGCCCTACGAGCAGTACTTC. This translates into CASSTEGPYEQYF.

This clonotype was detected only a few times. The conserved closing phenylalanine or tryptophan is absent in this CDR3, likely reflecting a read error. The DNA is left out, because the CDR3 cannot be placed on it with certainty; the CDR3 is given as TCRdb lists it. The V gene is TRBV2, the J gene TRBJ2-1; the table's TRBD2 call for D was not verified on the DNA. Per the germline V gene, CDR1 is SNHLY and CDR2 is FYNNEI. The CDR3 is 13 amino acids long, termini counted. CDR3: CASSEAPPGNSPV.

The genes are TRBV7-2 and TRBJ2-3; 9 bases match TRBD2. The CDR3 is 17 amino acids. Germline V lookup: CDR1 SGHTA, CDR2 FQGNSA. With 3 bases clipped from V and 5 bases from J, the junction kept 12 bases outside the gene matches. CDR3 DNA sequence: TGTGCCAGCAGCTTCCTTTCGACAGCGGGGGGCAAAGATACGCAGTATTTT. It codes for CASSFLSTAGGKDTQYF.

This clonotype has a handful of counts. The chain carries TRBV27 and TRBJ1-5; D is undetermined. CDR1 and CDR2 from the germline V gene are MNHEY and SMNVEV (reference sequence). V lost 4 bases and J lost 4, with 14 bases in between. CDR3 length: 15 residues. For the CDR3, the DNA is TGTGCCAGCAGTTCAGTCCCTATCTCTAATCAGCCCCAGCATTTT. Protein sequence: CASSSVPISNQPQHF.